The source of this T cell receptor beta chain is a study of long-term antiretroviral therapy in people with HIV. Running of the v3.0 immunoSEQ assay took place at survey level. The data were produced by immunoSEQ multiplex PCR, yet TCRdb's version contains in-frame clones alone and is incomplete. Of tens of thousands of clones in the sample, around nine tenths were seen once. This clone was counted once. Its antigen is not identified. Points from the study as a whole: Older ART regimens were possibly in use when the blood was collected between about 2003 and 2018. All time points showed a repertoire dominated by clones expanded before ART. Data on ART adherence, viral resistance or therapy changes were unavailable.

The V and J ends lost 5 bases and 5 bases respectively, with 16 bases between them. CDR3 size: 14 residues. Per the germline V gene, CDR1 is SGHTA and CDR2 is FQGNSA. The TCR originated in a woman aged 40 to 50 with HIV. This chain links TRBV7-2 with TRBJ2-7, with D possibly being TRBD1 (6 bases). The sequenced sample was unsorted PBMCs, obtained about 5.3 years after starting antiretroviral therapy. CDR3 bases: TGTGCCAGCAGCCGGGACCAGGGGTACGACGAGCAGTACTTC. Residues: CASSRDQGYDEQYF.